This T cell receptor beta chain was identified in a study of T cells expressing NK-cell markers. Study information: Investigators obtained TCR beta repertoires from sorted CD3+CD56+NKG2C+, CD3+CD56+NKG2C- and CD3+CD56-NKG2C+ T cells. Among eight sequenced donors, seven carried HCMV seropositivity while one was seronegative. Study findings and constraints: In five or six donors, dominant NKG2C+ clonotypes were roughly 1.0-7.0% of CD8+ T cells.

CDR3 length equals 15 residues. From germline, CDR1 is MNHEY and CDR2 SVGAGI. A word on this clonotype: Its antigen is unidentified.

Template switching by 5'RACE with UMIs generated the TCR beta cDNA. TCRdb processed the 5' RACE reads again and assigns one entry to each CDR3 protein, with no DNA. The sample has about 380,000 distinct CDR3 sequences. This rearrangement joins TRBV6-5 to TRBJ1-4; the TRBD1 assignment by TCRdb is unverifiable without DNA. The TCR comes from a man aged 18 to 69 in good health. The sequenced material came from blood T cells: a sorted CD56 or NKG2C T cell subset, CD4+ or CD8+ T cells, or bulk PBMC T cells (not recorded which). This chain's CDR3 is CASSQSDREDEKLFF.